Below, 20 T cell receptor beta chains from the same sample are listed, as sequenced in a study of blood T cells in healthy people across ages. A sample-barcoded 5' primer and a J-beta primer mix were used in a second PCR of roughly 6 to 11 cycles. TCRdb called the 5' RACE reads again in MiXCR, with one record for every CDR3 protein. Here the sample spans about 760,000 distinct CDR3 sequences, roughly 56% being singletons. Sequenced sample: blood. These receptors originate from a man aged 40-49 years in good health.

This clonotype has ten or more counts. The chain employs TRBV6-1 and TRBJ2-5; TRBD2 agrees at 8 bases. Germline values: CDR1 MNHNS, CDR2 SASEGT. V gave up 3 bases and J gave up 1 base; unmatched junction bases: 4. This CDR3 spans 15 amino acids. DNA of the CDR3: TGTGCCAGCAGTGATCTGCGGGGGGTCCAAGAGACCCAGTACTTC. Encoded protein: CASSDLRGVQETQYF.

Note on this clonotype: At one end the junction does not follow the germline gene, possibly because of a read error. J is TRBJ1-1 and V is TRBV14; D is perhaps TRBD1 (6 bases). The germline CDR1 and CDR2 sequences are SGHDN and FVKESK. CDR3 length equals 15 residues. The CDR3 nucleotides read TGTGTCAGCAGCCCGGCGGGGGGCGGTAGCACTGAAGCTTTCTTT. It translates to CVSSPAGGGSTEAFF.

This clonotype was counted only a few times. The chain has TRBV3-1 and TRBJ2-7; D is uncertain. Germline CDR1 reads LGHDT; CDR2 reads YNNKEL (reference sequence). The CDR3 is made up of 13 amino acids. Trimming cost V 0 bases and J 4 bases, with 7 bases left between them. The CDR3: CASSQDRRYEQYF. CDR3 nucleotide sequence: TGTGCCAGCAGCCAAGATAGACGTTACGAGCAGTACTTC.

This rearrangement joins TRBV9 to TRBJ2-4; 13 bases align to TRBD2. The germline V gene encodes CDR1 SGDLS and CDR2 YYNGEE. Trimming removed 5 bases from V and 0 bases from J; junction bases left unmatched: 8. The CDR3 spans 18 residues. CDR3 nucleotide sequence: TGTGCCAGCAGTAAGGGACTAGCGGGGAATGCAGCCAAAAACATTCAGTACTTC. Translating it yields CASSKGLAGNAAKNIQYF.

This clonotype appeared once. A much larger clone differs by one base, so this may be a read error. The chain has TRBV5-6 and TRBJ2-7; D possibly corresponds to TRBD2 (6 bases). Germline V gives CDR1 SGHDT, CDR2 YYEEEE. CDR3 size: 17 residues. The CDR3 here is CANSLMGGGLSSYEQYF. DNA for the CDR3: TGTGCCAACAGCTTGATGGGGGGAGGACTTAGCTCCTACGAGCAGTACTTC.

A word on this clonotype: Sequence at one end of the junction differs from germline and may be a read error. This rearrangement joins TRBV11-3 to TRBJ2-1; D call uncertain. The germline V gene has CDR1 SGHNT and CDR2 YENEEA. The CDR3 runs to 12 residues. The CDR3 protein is CASSHSNNERFF. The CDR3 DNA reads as TGTGCCAGCAGCCACTCCAACAATGAGCGGTTCTTC. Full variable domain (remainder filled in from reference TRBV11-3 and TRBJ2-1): EAGVVQSPRYKIIEKKQPVAFWCNPISGHNTLYWYLQNLGQGPELLIRYENEEAVDDSQLPKDRFSAERLKGVDSTLKIQPAELGDSAVYLCASSHSNNERFFGPGTRLTVL.

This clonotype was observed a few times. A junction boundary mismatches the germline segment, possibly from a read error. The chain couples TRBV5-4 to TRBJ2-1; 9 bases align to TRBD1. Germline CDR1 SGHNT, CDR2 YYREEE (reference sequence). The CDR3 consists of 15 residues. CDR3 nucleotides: TGTGCCAGCAGTTTGGACAGGGGACAGTACAATGAGCAGTTCTTC. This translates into CASSLDRGQYNEQFF.

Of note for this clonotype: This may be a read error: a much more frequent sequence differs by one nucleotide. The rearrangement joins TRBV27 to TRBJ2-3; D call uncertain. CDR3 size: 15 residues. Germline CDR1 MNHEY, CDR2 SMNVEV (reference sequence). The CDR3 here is CANSLTALSTDTQYF. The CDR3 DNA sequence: TGTGCCAACAGTTTAACAGCCCTCAGCACAGATACGCAGTATTTT.

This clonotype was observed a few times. CDR3 nucleotide sequence: TGTGCCAGCAGCTCTTCATTGGGGGCGGTTGGTCAGCCCCAGCATTTT. Its translation: CASSSSLGAVGQPQHF. This chain links TRBV3-1 with TRBJ1-5; D may be TRBD1 (6 bases). The V gene lost 5 bases and the J gene lost 6 bases, with 20 bases spanning the gap. The CDR3 runs 16 residues. Germline V CDR1 and CDR2: LGHDT, YNNKEL (reference sequence). Using reference TRBV3-1 and TRBJ1-5 for the parts outside the CDR3, the full variable domain is DTAVSQTPKYLVTQMGNDKSIKCEQNLGHDTMYWYKQDSKKFLKIMFSYNNKELIINETVPNRFSPKSPDKAHLNLHINSLELGDSAVYFCASSSSLGAVGQPQHFGDGTRLSIL.

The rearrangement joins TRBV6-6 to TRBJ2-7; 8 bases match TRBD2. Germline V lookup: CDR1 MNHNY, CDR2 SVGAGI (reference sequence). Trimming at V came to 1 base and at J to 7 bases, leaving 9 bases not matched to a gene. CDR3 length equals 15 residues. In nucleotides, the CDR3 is TGTGCCAGCAGTTACTTTACTAGCGGCTACAATGAGCAGTACTTC. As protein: CASSYFTSGYNEQYF.

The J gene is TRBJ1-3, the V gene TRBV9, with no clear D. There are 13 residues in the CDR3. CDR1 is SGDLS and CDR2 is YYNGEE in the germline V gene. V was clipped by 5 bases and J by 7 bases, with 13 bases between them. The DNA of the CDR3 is TGTGCCAGCAGTGTACCTCCGTCGAACACCATATATTTT. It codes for CASSVPPSNTIYF.

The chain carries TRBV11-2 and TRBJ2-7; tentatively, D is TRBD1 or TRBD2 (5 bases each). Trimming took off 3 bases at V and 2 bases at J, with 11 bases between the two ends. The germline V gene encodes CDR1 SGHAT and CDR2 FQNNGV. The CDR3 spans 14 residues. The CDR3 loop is CASSFGDGPYEQYF. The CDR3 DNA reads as TGTGCCAGCAGCTTTGGGGACGGCCCCTACGAGCAGTACTTC. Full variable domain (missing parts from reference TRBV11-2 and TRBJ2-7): EAGVAQSPRYKIIEKRQSVAFWCNPISGHATLYWYQQILGQGPKLLIQFQNNGVVDDSQLPKDRFSAERLKGVDSTLKIQPAKLEDSAVYLCASSFGDGPYEQYFGPGTRLTVT.

CDR3 nucleotide sequence: TGCAGTGCTACAGCGGGAGGGGCGAATGAGCAGTTCTTC. Translated, it gives CSATAGGANEQFF. This chain links TRBV20-1 with TRBJ2-1; 10 positions agree with TRBD2. Germline V gene sequence: CDR1 DFQATT, CDR2 SNEGSKA (reference sequence). The V segment lost 4 bases and the J segment 7 bases; nucleotides outside the gene matches: 4. The CDR3 contains 13 residues.

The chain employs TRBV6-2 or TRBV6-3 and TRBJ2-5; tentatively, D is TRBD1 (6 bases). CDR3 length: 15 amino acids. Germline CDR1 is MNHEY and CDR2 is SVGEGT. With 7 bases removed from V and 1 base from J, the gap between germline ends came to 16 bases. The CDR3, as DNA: TGTGCCAGCACTTCCCCGGGACACTTCCAAGAGACCCAGTACTTC. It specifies CASTSPGHFQETQYF.

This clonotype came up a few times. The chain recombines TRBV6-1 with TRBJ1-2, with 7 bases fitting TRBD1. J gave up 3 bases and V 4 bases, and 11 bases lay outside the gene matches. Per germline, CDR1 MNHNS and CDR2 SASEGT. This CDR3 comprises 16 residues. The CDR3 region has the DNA TGTGCCAGCAGTGTTGACAGGGCGGTGGAATACTATGGCTACACCTTC. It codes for CASSVDRAVEYYGYTF.

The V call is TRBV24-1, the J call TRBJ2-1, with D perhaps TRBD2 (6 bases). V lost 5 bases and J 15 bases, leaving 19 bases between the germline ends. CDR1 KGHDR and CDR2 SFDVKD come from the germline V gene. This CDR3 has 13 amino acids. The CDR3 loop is CATSGAGAEGTFF. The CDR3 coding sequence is TGTGCCACCAGTGGGGCGGGCGCGGAGGGTACGTTCTTC.

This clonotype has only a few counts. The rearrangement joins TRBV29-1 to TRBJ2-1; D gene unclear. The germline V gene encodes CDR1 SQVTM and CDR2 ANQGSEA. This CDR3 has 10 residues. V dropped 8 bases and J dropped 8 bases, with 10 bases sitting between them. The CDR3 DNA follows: TGCAGCTTACGGAGTGATGAGCAGTTCTTC. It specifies CSLRSDEQFF.

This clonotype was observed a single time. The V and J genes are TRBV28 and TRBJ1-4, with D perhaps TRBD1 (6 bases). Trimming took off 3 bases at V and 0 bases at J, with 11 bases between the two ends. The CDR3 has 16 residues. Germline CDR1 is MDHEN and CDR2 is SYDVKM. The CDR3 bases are TGTGCCAGCAGTTTTCAGGGGTGGGCAACTAATGAAAAACTGTTTTTT. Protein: CASSFQGWATNEKLFF.

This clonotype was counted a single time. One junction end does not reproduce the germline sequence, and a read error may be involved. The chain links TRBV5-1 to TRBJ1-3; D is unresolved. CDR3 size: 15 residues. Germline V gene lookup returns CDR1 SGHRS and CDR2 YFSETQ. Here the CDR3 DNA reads TGCGCCGGCAGCTTGGAGCAGTCATCTGGAAACACCATATATTTT. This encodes CAGSLEQSSGNTIYF.

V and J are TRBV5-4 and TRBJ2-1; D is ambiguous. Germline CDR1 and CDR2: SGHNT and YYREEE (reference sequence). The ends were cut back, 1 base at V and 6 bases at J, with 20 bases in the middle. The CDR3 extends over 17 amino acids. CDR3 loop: CASSLPARALKTNEQFF. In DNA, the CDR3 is TGTGCCAGCAGCTTGCCAGCCCGCGCTTTGAAGACCAATGAGCAGTTCTTC.